The T cell receptor (beta chain) described here comes from a study of blood T cell repertoires in COVID-19. Across the whole study: Collection of acute and convalescent COVID-19 samples took place in the United States, Italy and Spain. PBMCs, B-cell-depleted T cells, or T cells provided the cDNA or gDNA that made up the material.

Germline V gene lookup returns CDR1 SEHNR and CDR2 FQNEAQ (reference sequence). The CDR3 consists of 17 residues. Unmatched junction bases numbered 15, after V lost 2 bases and J lost 7 bases. Study processing details: The authors estimated nucleated cell counts from reference gene primer amplification. Assay used: immunoSEQ multiplex PCR; TCRdb lists only in-frame clones, some missing. That table gives V, J and clone size, and the DNA gave D and trimming. The table lists some 80,000 clones, roughly 90% of them singletons. The clonotype was recovered from a woman older than 75 with active or convalescent COVID-19. The chain joins TRBV7-9 to TRBJ2-5; 8 nucleotides align to TRBD2. The sample comprised peripheral blood. The CDR3 DNA reads as TGTGCCAGCAGCTTATCCGGGCCTAGCGGGCGGAGGGGGACCCAGTACTTC. This translates into CASSLSGPSGRRGTQYF.